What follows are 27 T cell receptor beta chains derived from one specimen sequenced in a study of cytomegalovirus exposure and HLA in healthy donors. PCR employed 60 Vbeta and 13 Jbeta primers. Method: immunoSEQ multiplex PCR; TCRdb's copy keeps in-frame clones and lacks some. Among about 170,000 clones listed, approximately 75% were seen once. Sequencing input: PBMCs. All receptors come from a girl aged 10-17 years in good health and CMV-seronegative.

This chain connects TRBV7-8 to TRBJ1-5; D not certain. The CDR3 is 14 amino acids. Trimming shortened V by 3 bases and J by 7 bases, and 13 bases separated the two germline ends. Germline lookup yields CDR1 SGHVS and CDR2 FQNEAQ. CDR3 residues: CASSFLGGRQPQHF. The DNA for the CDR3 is TGTGCCAGCAGCTTCTTGGGAGGGAGACAGCCCCAGCATTTT.

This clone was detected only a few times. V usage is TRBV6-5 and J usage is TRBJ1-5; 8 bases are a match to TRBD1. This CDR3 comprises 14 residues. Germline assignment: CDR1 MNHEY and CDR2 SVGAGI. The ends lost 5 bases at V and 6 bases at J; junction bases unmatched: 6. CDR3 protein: CASSNRQGTQPQHF. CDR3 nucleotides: TGTGCCAGCAGTAACCGACAGGGGACTCAGCCCCAGCATTTT.

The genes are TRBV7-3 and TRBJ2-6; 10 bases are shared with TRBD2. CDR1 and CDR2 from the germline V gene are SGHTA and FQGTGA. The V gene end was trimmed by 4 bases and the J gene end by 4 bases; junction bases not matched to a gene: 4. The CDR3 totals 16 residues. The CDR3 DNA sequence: TGTGCCAGCAGCTCCATACTAGCGGGGGGGGCCAACGTCCTGACTTTC. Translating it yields CASSSILAGGANVLTF.

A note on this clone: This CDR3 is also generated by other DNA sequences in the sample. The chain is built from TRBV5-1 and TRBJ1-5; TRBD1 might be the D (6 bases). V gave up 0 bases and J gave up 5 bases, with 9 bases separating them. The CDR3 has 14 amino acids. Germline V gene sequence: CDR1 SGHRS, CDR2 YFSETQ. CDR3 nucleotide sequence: TGCGCCAGCAGCTTGGGAGGGGGAGATCAGCCCCAGCATTTT. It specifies CASSLGGGDQPQHF.

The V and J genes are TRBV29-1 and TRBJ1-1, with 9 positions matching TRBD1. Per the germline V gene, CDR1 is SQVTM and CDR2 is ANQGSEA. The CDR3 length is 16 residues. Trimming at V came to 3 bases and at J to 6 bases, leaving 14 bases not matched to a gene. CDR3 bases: TGCAGCGTTGAGGGTATGTGGAGACAGGGGGATTCTGAAGCTTTCTTT. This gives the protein CSVEGMWRQGDSEAFF.

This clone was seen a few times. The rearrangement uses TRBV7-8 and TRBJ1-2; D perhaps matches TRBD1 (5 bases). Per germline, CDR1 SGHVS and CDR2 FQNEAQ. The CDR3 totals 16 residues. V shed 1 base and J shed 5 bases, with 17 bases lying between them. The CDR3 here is CASSLGSGFTGYGYTF. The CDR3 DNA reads TGTGCCAGCAGCTTAGGTTCAGGGTTTACAGGATATGGCTACACCTTC.

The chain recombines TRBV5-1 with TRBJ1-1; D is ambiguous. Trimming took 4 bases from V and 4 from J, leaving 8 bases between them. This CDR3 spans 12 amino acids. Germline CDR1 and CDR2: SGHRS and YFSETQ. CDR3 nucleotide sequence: TGCGCCAGCAGCCCGGGTGGCACTGAAGCTTTCTTT. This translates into CASSPGGTEAFF.

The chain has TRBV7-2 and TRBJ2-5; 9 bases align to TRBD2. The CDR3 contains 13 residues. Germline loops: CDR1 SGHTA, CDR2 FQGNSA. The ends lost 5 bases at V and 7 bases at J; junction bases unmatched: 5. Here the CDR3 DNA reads TGTGCCAGCAGCCCCGCGCGGGGGGGGACCCAGTACTTC. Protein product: CASSPARGGTQYF.

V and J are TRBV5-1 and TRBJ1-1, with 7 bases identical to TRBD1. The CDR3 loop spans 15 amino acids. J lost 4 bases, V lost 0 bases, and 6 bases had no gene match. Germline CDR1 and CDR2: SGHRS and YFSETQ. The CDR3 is CASSLVGGAGTEAFF. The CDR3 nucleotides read TGCGCCAGCAGCTTGGTAGGGGGCGCAGGCACTGAAGCTTTCTTT.

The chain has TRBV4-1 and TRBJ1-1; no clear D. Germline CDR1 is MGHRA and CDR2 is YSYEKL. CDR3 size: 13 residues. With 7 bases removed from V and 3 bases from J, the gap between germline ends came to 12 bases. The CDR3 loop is CASTGAAYTEAFF. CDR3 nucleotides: TGCGCCAGCACTGGAGCGGCATACACTGAAGCTTTCTTT.

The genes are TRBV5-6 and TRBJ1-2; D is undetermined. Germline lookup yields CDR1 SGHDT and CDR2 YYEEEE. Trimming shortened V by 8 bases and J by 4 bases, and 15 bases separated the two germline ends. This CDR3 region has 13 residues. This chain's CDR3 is CASLKEVRYGYTF. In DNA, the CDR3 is TGTGCCAGTCTAAAGGAGGTTCGCTATGGCTACACCTTC.

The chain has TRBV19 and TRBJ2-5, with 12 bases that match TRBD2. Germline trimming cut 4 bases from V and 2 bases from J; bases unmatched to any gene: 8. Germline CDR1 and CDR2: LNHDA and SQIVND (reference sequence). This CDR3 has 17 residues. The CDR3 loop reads CASSKGTSGRSQETQYF. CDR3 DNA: TGTGCCAGTAGTAAGGGGACTAGCGGGCGATCGCAAGAGACCCAGTACTTC.

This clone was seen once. CDR3 nucleotide sequence: TGCGCCAGCACCCCCCGGACTCCCGGGGAGCTGTTTTTT. This encodes CASTPRTPGELFF. The chain carries TRBV5-1 and TRBJ2-2, with D tentatively TRBD2 (5 bases). Trimming removed 6 bases at V and 6 bases at J, with 12 bases between. The CDR3 has 13 amino acids. Germline V gene data show CDR1 as SGHRS and CDR2 as YFSETQ.

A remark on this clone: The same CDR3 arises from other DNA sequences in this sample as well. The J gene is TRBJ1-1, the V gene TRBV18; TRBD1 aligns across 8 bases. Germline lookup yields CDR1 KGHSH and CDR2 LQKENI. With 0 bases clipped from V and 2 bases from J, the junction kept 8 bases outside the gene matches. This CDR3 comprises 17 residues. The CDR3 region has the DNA TGTGCCAGCTCACCACCGACTGTAGGGACAGGTAACACTGAAGCTTTCTTT. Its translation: CASSPPTVGTGNTEAFF.

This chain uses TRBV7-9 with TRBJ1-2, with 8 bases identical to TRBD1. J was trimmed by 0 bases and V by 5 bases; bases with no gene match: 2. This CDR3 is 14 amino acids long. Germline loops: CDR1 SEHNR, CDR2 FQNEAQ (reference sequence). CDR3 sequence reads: CASSQQGANYGYTF. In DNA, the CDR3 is TGTGCCAGCAGCCAACAGGGGGCTAACTATGGCTACACCTTC.

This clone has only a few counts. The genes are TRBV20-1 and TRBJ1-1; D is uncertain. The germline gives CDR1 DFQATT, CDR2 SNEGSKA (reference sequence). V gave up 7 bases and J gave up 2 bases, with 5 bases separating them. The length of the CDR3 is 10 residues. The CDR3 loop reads CSVANTEAFF. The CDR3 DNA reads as TGCAGTGTGGCAAACACTGAAGCTTTCTTT.

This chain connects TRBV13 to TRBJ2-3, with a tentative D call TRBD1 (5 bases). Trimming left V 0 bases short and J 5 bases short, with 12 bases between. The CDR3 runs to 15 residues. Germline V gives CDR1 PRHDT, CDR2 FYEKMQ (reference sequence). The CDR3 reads CASSLGQGIGDTQYF. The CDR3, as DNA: TGTGCCAGCAGCTTAGGCCAGGGTATTGGAGATACGCAGTATTTT.

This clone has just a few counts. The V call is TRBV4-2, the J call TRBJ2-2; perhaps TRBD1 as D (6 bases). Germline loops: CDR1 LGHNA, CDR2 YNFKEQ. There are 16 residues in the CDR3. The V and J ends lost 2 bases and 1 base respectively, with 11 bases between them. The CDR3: CASSQTGSRNTGELFF. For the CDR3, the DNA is TGTGCCAGCAGCCAAACAGGGAGTCGGAACACCGGGGAGCTGTTTTTT.

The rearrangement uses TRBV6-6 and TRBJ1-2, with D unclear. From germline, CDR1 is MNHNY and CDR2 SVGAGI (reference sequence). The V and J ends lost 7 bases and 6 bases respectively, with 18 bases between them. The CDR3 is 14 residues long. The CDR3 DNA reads TGTGCCAGCAATCCCCGGGGTTCCCTTGATGGCTACACCTTC. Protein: CASNPRGSLDGYTF.

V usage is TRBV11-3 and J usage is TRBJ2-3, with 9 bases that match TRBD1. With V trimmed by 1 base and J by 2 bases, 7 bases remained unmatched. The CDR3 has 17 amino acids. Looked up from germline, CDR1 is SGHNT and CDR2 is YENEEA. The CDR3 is CASSLGGGTGLTDTQYF. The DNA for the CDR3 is TGTGCCAGCAGCTTAGGGGGGGGGACAGGGCTCACAGATACGCAGTATTTT.

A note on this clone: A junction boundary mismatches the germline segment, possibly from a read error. The CDR3 spells CASNLVGRDTEAFF. CDR3 in DNA: TGTGCCAGCAACTTAGTAGGCAGGGACACTGAAGCTTTCTTT. This chain connects TRBV7-8 to TRBJ1-1; maybe TRBD1 (5 bases). The germline V gene encodes CDR1 SGHVS and CDR2 FQNEAQ. The CDR3 consists of 14 residues.

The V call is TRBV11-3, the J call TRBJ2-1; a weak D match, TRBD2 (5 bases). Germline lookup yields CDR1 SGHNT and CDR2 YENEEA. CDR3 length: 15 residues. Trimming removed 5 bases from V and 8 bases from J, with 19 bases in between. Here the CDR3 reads CASSQTGLPEDEQFF. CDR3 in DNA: TGTGCCAGCAGCCAGACCGGACTCCCCGAGGATGAGCAGTTCTTC.

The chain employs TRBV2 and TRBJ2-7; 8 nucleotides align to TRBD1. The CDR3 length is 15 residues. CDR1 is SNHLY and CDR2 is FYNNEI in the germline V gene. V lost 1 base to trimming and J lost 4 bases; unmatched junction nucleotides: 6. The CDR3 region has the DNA TGTGCCAGCAGTGAAGGTGCAGGGGGCGGGTACGAGCAGTACTTC. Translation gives CASSEGAGGGYEQYF.

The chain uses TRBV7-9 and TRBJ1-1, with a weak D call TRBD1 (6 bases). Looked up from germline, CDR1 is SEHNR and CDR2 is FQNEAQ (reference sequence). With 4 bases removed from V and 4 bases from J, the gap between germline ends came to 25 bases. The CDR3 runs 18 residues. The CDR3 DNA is TGTGCCAGCAGCTCAGCCGGGACAAATACGCCGATGGGCACTGAAGCTTTCTTT. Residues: CASSSAGTNTPMGTEAFF. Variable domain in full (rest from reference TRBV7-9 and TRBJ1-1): DTGVSQNPRHKITKRGQNVTFRCDPISEHNRLYWYRQTLGQGPEFLTYFQNEAQLEKSRLLSDRFSAERPKGSFSTLEIQRTEQGDSAMYLCASSSAGTNTPMGTEAFFGQGTRLTVV.

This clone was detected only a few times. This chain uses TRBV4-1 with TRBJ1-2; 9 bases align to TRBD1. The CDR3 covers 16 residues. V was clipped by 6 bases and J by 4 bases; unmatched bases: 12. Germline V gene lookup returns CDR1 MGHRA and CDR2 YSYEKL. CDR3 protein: CASRPVGGQGGYGYTF. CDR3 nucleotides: TGCGCCAGCAGACCGGTAGGGGGACAGGGTGGCTATGGCTACACCTTC.

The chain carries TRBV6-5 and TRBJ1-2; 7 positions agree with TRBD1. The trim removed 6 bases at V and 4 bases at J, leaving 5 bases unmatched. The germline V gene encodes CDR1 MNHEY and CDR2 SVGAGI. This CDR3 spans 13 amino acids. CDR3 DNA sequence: TGTGCCAGCAGAACACAGGGGATCTATGGCTACACCTTC. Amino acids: CASRTQGIYGYTF.

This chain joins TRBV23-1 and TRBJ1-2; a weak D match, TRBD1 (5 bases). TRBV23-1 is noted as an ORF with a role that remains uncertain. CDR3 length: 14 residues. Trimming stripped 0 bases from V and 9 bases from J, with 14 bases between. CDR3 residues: CASSQSGGFRSYTF. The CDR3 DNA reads TGCGCCAGCAGTCAATCGGGGGGGTTTAGGAGCTACACCTTC.